A single sample gave rise to the 26 T cell receptor beta chains below, sequenced in a study of T cell repertoires in cytomegalovirus infection. Their target antigens are unknown. TCRdb reanalysed the reads using MiXCR and keeps one entry per CDR3 protein. This table has roughly 110,000 distinct CDR3 sequences, about 9.4% appearing once. Input material: PBMCs, sequenced either directly or after in vitro stimulation (not recorded which). Receptors originate from a human donor in good health (CMV status not recorded). Some clones in this sample may be carry-over from other donors' samples.

The chain joins TRBV7-9 to TRBJ1-1; 9 bases fit TRBD1. The junction had 9 bases not matched to a gene; V was cut back by 5 bases and J by 5 bases. Per the germline V gene, CDR1 is SEHNR and CDR2 is FQNEAQ (reference sequence). CDR3 length: 15 residues. The CDR3 DNA reads TGTGCCAGCAGCGGTGCCGGGACAGGGATTACTGAAGCTTTCTTT. It codes for CASSGAGTGITEAFF. The complete variable domain, with remaining parts taken from reference TRBV7-9 and TRBJ1-1, reads DTGVSQNPRHKITKRGQNVTFRCDPISEHNRLYWYRQTLGQGPEFLTYFQNEAQLEKSRLLSDRFSAERPKGSFSTLEIQRTEQGDSAMYLCASSGAGTGITEAFFGQGTRLTVV.

The table lists this clonotype with many counts. The genes are TRBV6-1 and TRBJ2-3, with D maybe TRBD2 (5 bases). Germline CDR1 MNHNS, CDR2 SASEGT. CDR3 size: 15 residues. V was cut by 5 bases and J by 5 bases, with 17 bases left in between. Here the CDR3 DNA reads TGTGCCAGCAGTTCCCTGAAGCGTGGAGGAGATACGCAGTATTTT. Amino acid sequence: CASSSLKRGGDTQYF.

There are a few counts of this clonotype. The V call is TRBV5-1, the J call TRBJ2-3, with 14 positions matching TRBD2. Germline CDR1 is SGHRS and CDR2 is YFSETQ. The CDR3 consists of 14 residues. V shed 7 bases, J shed 6 bases, and the junction held 4 bases outside the gene matches. The CDR3 reads CASGGLAGADTQYF. CDR3 sequence (DNA): TGCGCCAGCGGGGGACTAGCGGGGGCGGATACGCAGTATTTT.

This clonotype came up many times. The CDR3 sequence is CASSVGGWDEGYTF. CDR3 nucleotide sequence: TGTGCCAGCAGCGTAGGGGGATGGGACGAGGGCTACACCTTC. The V and J genes are TRBV9 and TRBJ1-2; weak D call: TRBD1 (5 bases). V dropped 0 bases and J dropped 8 bases, with 14 bases sitting between them. This CDR3 is built from 14 residues. Germline assignment: CDR1 SGDLS and CDR2 YYNGEE.

There are a few counts of this clonotype. This chain connects TRBV28 to TRBJ1-1; D not resolved. The CDR3 is made up of 15 amino acids. The V gene lost 2 bases and the J gene lost 4 bases, with 14 bases spanning the gap. CDR1 and CDR2 (germline): MDHEN, SYDVKM. This CDR3 reads CASSLPQSRITEAFF. In DNA, the CDR3 is TGTGCCAGCAGTTTACCCCAAAGCCGGATCACTGAAGCTTTCTTT.

This clonotype occurred a few times. V is TRBV20-1 and J is TRBJ1-2; no reliable D call. The germline gives CDR1 DFQATT, CDR2 SNEGSKA (reference sequence). V lost 7 bases to trimming and J lost 8 bases, with 14 bases between them. The CDR3 spans 11 residues. DNA for the CDR3: TGCAGTGTAGACAAGGGAGGAGGCTACACCTTC. Translating gives CSVDKGGGYTF.

At least ten counts were recorded for this clonotype. The chain employs TRBV7-2 and TRBJ2-7; D remains ambiguous. V lost 2 bases to trimming and J lost 4 bases, with 6 bases between them. CDR3 length: 12 amino acids. Germline V gene data show CDR1 as SGHTA and CDR2 as FQGNSA. DNA for the CDR3: TGTGCCAGCAGCTTACCTACATACGAGCAGTACTTC. Translated, it gives CASSLPTYEQYF.

The chain combines TRBV11-2 with TRBJ2-5; D possibly corresponds to TRBD1 (5 bases). The CDR3 has 14 amino acids. With 3 bases removed from V and 2 bases from J, the gap between germline ends came to 10 bases. Germline CDR1 SGHAT, CDR2 FQNNGV. The CDR3 DNA reads TGTGCCAGCAGCTTCGTCAGGGATCAAGAGACCCAGTACTTC. This encodes CASSFVRDQETQYF.

This clonotype was detected many times. The V and J genes are TRBV27 and TRBJ2-1, with D perhaps TRBD2 (5 bases). Germline lookup yields CDR1 MNHEY and CDR2 SMNVEV (reference sequence). Trimming removed 3 bases at V and 0 bases at J, with 9 bases between. This CDR3 is 15 amino acids long. In DNA form, the CDR3 reads TGTGCCAGCAGTTTCCGGGGAAGCTCCTACAATGAGCAGTTCTTC. It encodes CASSFRGSSYNEQFF.

This clonotype was picked up many times. The J gene is TRBJ2-2, the V gene TRBV7-6, with D unresolved. Per germline, CDR1 SGHVS and CDR2 FNYEAQ. The CDR3 runs to 16 residues. V was trimmed by 0 bases and J by 4 bases, leaving 12 bases between them. DNA for the CDR3: TGTGCCAGCAGCTTAGCCCTAGAGAGGAGCACCGGGGAGCTGTTTTTT. This gives the protein CASSLALERSTGELFF.

This clonotype was counted ten times or more. The gene calls are TRBV4-1 and TRBJ2-3; D not certain. Germline V lookup: CDR1 MGHRA, CDR2 YSYEKL. The CDR3 runs 16 residues. V was trimmed by 1 base and J by 3 bases, leaving 14 bases between them. The CDR3 DNA sequence: TGCGCCAGCAGCCAAGCCAATATGGGTTTTACAGATACGCAGTATTTT. Amino acids: CASSQANMGFTDTQYF.

This clonotype was seen more than once but under ten times. This chain uses TRBV19 with TRBJ1-5; D might be TRBD1 (6 bases). V lost 1 base, J lost 0 bases, and 7 bases lay in between. This CDR3 comprises 15 residues. CDR1 is LNHDA, CDR2 SQIVND, per germline (reference sequence). CDR3 DNA sequence: TGTGCCAGTAGTATAGTGGACAGTAGCAATCAGCCCCAGCATTTT. It yields the protein CASSIVDSSNQPQHF.

This clonotype was recorded many times. V usage is TRBV3-1 and J usage is TRBJ2-1, with D perhaps matching TRBD2 (6 bases). Trimming removed 5 bases from V and 11 bases from J, with 19 bases in between. The germline V gene encodes CDR1 LGHDT and CDR2 YNNKEL (reference sequence). This CDR3 comprises 14 residues. The CDR3 loop is CASSTGTSGVKQFF. The CDR3 DNA sequence: TGTGCCAGCAGCACCGGGACTTCGGGGGTAAAGCAGTTCTTC.

This clonotype was observed at least ten times. The chain employs TRBV7-8 and TRBJ2-3; TRBD2 matches at 7 bases. The CDR3 has 16 residues. V was clipped by 5 bases and J by 1 base; unmatched bases: 9. Germline V gene lookup returns CDR1 SGHVS and CDR2 FQNEAQ. CDR3 nucleotide sequence: TGTGCCAGCAGCCGGGGGGAAAGCAGCCGCACAGATACGCAGTATTTT. The encoded protein is CASSRGESSRTDTQYF.

In its sample, this clonotype was seen a few times. J is TRBJ2-2 and V is TRBV3-1; D uncertain. Trimming removed 4 bases at V and 6 bases at J, with 6 bases between. CDR1 LGHDT and CDR2 YNNKEL come from the germline V gene (reference sequence). This CDR3 spans 12 amino acids. CDR3 DNA sequence: TGTGCCAGCAGCCCCTCCGCCGGGGAGCTGTTTTTT. This sequence encodes CASSPSAGELFF.

This clonotype showed up many times. The rearrangement links TRBV2 to TRBJ2-1; D possibly matches TRBD1 or TRBD2 (5 bases each). V dropped 6 bases and J dropped 5 bases, with 11 bases sitting between them. CDR1 and CDR2 (germline): SNHLY, FYNNEI. The CDR3 sequence is 13 residues long. CDR3 amino acids: CASRSGTNNEQFF. DNA for the CDR3: TGTGCCAGCAGATCCGGGACCAACAATGAGCAGTTCTTC.

This clonotype has more than one count but fewer than ten. The V and J genes are TRBV7-9 and TRBJ1-1; 11 positions match TRBD1. The CDR3 covers 15 residues. V gave up 5 bases and J gave up 4 bases; unmatched junction bases: 6. CDR1 is SEHNR, CDR2 FQNEAQ, per germline (reference sequence). The CDR3 DNA sequence: TGTGCCAGCAGCGAAGGACAGGGGGCCGTCACTGAAGCTTTCTTT. Its translation is CASSEGQGAVTEAFF.

The genes are TRBV7-9 and TRBJ2-7, with 7 bases lining up with TRBD1. Trimming cost V 0 bases and J 0 bases; bases outside gene matches: 5. The germline V gene encodes CDR1 SEHNR and CDR2 FQNEAQ (reference sequence). The CDR3 loop spans 16 amino acids. CDR3 sequence: CASSLARGLGSYEQYF. CDR3 in DNA: TGTGCCAGCAGCTTAGCTAGGGGGCTCGGCTCCTACGAGCAGTACTTC.

This clonotype was found many times. The rearrangement joins TRBV7-2 to TRBJ2-1, with 9 bases matching TRBD2. Trimming took 6 bases from V and 2 from J; bases not matched to a gene: 5. The germline CDR1 and CDR2 sequences are SGHTA and FQGNSA. The CDR3 is made up of 15 amino acids. DNA of the CDR3: TGTGCCAGCAGGAGGGCGGGAGGGCCCTACAATGAGCAGTTCTTC. This codes for CASRRAGGPYNEQFF.

This clonotype was detected ten times or more. The gene calls are TRBV5-4 and TRBJ2-2; 13 bases match TRBD2. Germline V gene lookup returns CDR1 SGHNT and CDR2 YYREEE (reference sequence). CDR3 length: 17 residues. J gave up 1 base and V 4 bases, and 4 bases lay outside the gene matches. The CDR3 DNA is TGTGCCAGCAGCCCGGGACTAGCGGGGAAGAACACCGGGGAGCTGTTTTTT. Residues: CASSPGLAGKNTGELFF.

About this clonotype: A much larger clone differs by one base, so this may be a read error. The chain combines TRBV7-2 with TRBJ2-2; D uncertain. From germline, CDR1 is SGHTA and CDR2 FQGNSA. The CDR3 consists of 12 residues. Trimming shortened V by 4 bases and J by 6 bases, and 6 bases separated the two germline ends. CDR3 bases: TGTGCCAGCAGCTCCACGGCCGGGGAGCTGTTTTTT. The encoded protein is CASSSTAGELFF.

V is TRBV12-3 or TRBV12-4 and J is TRBJ2-2; TRBD2 matches at 8 bases. V was clipped by 7 bases and J by 0 bases; unmatched bases: 4. The CDR3 extends over 15 amino acids. CDR3 region: CASTLAGSNTGELFF. In DNA form, the CDR3 reads TGTGCCAGCACCTTAGCGGGATCGAACACCGGGGAGCTGTTTTTT.

This clonotype appeared a few times. This rearrangement joins TRBV3-1 to TRBJ1-2; D not certain. The CDR3 consists of 13 residues. CDR1 is LGHDT, CDR2 YNNKEL, per germline (reference sequence). The V end lost 0 bases, the J end lost 8 bases, and 10 bases lay between the germline ends. Here the CDR3 DNA reads TGTGCCAGCAGCCAAGATGGGCGATGGGGCTACACCTTC. Translating it yields CASSQDGRWGYTF.

This clonotype was seen ten or more times. V gene TRBV6-2 or TRBV6-3 combines with J gene TRBJ1-1, with D uncertain. V was shortened by 5 bases and J by 1 base, with 5 bases between the two germline ends. The CDR3 runs 12 residues. Per the germline V gene, CDR1 is MNHEY and CDR2 is SVGEGT. In nucleotides, the CDR3 is TGTGCCAGCAGTCCCTGGAACACTGAAGCTTTCTTT. Residues: CASSPWNTEAFF.

This clonotype was observed a handful of times. The chain recombines TRBV3-1 with TRBJ2-6, with a weak D call TRBD1 (6 bases). Germline lookup yields CDR1 LGHDT and CDR2 YNNKEL (reference sequence). The CDR3 is 16 amino acids. V dropped 3 bases and J dropped 5 bases, with 14 bases sitting between them. The CDR3 bases are TGTGCCAGCAGCCATCTCAGGGGAGATCGGGCCAACGTCCTGACTTTC. Translating it yields CASSHLRGDRANVLTF.

This clonotype was counted at least ten times. The chain is built from TRBV7-2 and TRBJ2-1; D remains unclear. CDR1 is SGHTA, CDR2 FQGNSA, per germline. The CDR3 is made up of 15 amino acids. With 1 base removed from V and 7 bases from J, the gap between germline ends came to 14 bases. CDR3 region: CASSLDGRTSNEQFF. The CDR3 DNA reads TGTGCCAGCAGCTTAGACGGTCGGACCTCTAATGAGCAGTTCTTC.